This record looks at one T cell receptor beta chain sequence and its context. This record comes from a study of blood T cell repertoires in COVID-19. For the study at large: Samples taken during acute and convalescent COVID-19 were collected in the United States, Italy and Spain.

Repertoires were generated with immunoSEQ multiplex PCR, while TCRdb's copy carries only in-frame clones and drops some. The data show more than 85,000 clones, approximately 90% seen once. V was pared by 6 bases and J by 7 bases, with 10 bases between. This CDR3 has 10 amino acids. Germline values: CDR1 DFQATT, CDR2 SNEGSKA (reference sequence). This chain links TRBV20-1 with TRBJ2-7; a possible D gene is TRBD2 (6 bases). Specimen: peripheral blood. This clonotype was obtained from a woman aged 45-65 years with acute or convalescent COVID-19. CDR3 sequence (DNA): TGCAGTGCAGGGGCGGGGGAGCAGTACTTC. Residues: CSAGAGEQYF.